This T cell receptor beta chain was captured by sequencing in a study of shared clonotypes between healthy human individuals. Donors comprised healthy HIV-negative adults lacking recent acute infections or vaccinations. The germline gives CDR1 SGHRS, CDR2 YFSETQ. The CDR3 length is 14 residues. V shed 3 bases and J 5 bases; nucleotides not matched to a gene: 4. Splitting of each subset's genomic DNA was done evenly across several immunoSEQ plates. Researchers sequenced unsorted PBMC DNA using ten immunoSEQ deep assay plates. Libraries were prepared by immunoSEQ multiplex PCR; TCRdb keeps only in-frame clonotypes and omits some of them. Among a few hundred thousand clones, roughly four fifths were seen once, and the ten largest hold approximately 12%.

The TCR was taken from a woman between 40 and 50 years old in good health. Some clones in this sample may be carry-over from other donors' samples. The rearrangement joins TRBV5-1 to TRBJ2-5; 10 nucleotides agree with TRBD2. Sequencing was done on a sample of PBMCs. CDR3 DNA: TGCGCCAGCAGCTGGGGACTAGCGTCGGAGACCCAGTACTTC. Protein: CASSWGLASETQYF. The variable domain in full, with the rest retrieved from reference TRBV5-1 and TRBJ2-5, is KAGVTQTPRYLIKTRGQQVTLSCSPISGHRSVSWYQQTPGQGLQFLFEYFSETQRNKGNFPGRFSGRQFSNSRSEMNVSTLELGDSALYLCASSWGLASETQYFGPGTRLLVL.